Each of the 12 T cell receptor beta chains below was sequenced from the same sample in a study of neoadjuvant anti-PD-1 for oral cavity cancer. Time point denoted: after neoadjuvant nivolumab, at surgical resection. Method: immunoSEQ multiplex PCR; TCRdb's copy keeps in-frame clones and lacks some. The top ten clones hold around 4.6% of a sample with 8,000 to 10,000 clones, roughly 64% of them seen once. Sequences were derived from PBMCs, sampled after nivolumab (anti-PD-1) treatment. These TCRs come from a person between 35 and 79 years old with oral cavity squamous cell carcinoma.

This clone was observed a few times. The chain is built from TRBV27 and TRBJ2-7, with D tentatively TRBD1 (6 bases). The V end was cut by 7 bases, the J end by 2 bases, with 18 bases between. In germline, CDR1 is MNHEY, CDR2 SMNVEV (reference sequence). The CDR3 is 15 residues long. The CDR3 sequence is CASKPQGLIPYEQYF. The CDR3 DNA sequence: TGTGCCAGCAAACCACAGGGCCTCATTCCCTACGAGCAGTACTTC.

This chain uses TRBV7-9 with TRBJ2-2; possibly TRBD2 for D (6 bases). With 3 bases removed from V and 4 bases from J, the gap between germline ends came to 12 bases. The length of the CDR3 is 15 residues. Per the germline V gene, CDR1 is SEHNR and CDR2 is FQNEAQ (reference sequence). Here the CDR3 reads CASSFGGLTTGELFF. DNA for the CDR3: TGTGCCAGCAGCTTTGGAGGGCTGACCACCGGGGAGCTGTTTTTT. Complete variable domain (other parts from reference TRBV7-9 and TRBJ2-2): DTGVSQNPRHKITKRGQNVTFRCDPISEHNRLYWYRQTLGQGPEFLTYFQNEAQLEKSRLLSDRFSAERPKGSFSTLEIQRTEQGDSAMYLCASSFGGLTTGELFFGEGSRLTVL.

The chain joins TRBV5-4 to TRBJ2-2; TRBD1 matches at 8 bases. CDR1 SGHNT and CDR2 YYREEE come from the germline V gene (reference sequence). V lost 0 bases, J lost 0 bases, and 1 base stayed unmatched. The CDR3 is 16 residues long. DNA of the CDR3: TGTGCCAGCAGCTTGGGGACAGGGCCGAACACCGGGGAGCTGTTTTTT. Its translation: CASSLGTGPNTGELFF.

The V and J genes are TRBV27 and TRBJ2-3; D is possibly TRBD1 (5 bases). Looked up from germline, CDR1 is MNHEY and CDR2 is SMNVEV (reference sequence). V lost 3 bases, J lost 3 bases, and 13 bases lay in between. The CDR3 totals 15 residues. In DNA, the CDR3 is TGTGCCAGCAGTTTGGCAGGACAAAGAACAGATACGCAGTATTTT. It translates to CASSLAGQRTDTQYF.

The gene calls are TRBV4-1 and TRBJ1-2; 7 bases align to TRBD1. Germline lookup yields CDR1 MGHRA and CDR2 YSYEKL. With 0 bases clipped from V and 4 bases from J, the junction kept 5 bases outside the gene matches. The CDR3 consists of 15 residues. The CDR3 DNA sequence: TGCGCCAGCAGCCAAGATCCGGGACAGTTCTATGGCTACACCTTC. Translation gives CASSQDPGQFYGYTF.

V is TRBV9 and J is TRBJ1-1; the D is unclear. V dropped 0 bases and J dropped 1 base, with 10 bases sitting between them. Germline values: CDR1 SGDLS, CDR2 YYNGEE. This CDR3 has 15 residues. The CDR3 region is CASSVAWAGNTEAFF. CDR3 DNA sequence: TGTGCCAGCAGCGTAGCCTGGGCGGGGAACACTGAAGCTTTCTTT.

This clone was detected a few times. CDR3 coding DNA: TGTGCCAGCGGGGAGTCCTACAATGAGCAGTTCTTC. Its protein product is CASGESYNEQFF. This chain joins TRBV2 and TRBJ2-1, with D possibly being TRBD2 (5 bases). Deletions cut 8 bases from V and 1 base from J, with 6 bases between. The CDR3 length is 12 residues. CDR1 and CDR2 (germline): SNHLY, FYNNEI.

V usage is TRBV5-4 and J usage is TRBJ2-2; the match to TRBD2 covers 8 bases. CDR3 size: 17 residues. Losses at the gene ends were 3 bases for V and 1 base for J; bases not matched to a gene: 8. CDR1 SGHNT and CDR2 YYREEE come from the germline V gene (reference sequence). The CDR3 here is CASSSSPAGGNTGELFF. CDR3 sequence (DNA): TGTGCCAGCAGCTCCTCTCCGGCGGGAGGGAACACCGGGGAGCTGTTTTTT.

The V call is TRBV20-1, the J call TRBJ1-2; maybe TRBD1 (6 bases). V was pared by 7 bases and J by 7 bases, with 13 bases between. CDR1 and CDR2 from the germline V gene are DFQATT and SNEGSKA (reference sequence). This CDR3 has 11 residues. The DNA for the CDR3 is TGCAGTGTCGAGGGGGATGCTGGCTACACCTTC. This encodes CSVEGDAGYTF.

V is TRBV27 and J is TRBJ1-6; 8 bases align to TRBD1. Germline CDR1 and CDR2: MNHEY and SMNVEV (reference sequence). This CDR3 has 17 amino acids. V was pared by 7 bases and J by 4 bases, with 12 bases of the junction left unmatched. This chain's CDR3 is CASTTRGTGRYNSPLHF. The CDR3 DNA reads TGTGCCAGCACTACGAGGGGGACAGGCCGATATAATTCACCCCTCCACTTT.

J is TRBJ1-5 and V is TRBV18; TRBD1 aligns across 7 bases. The CDR3 is 15 amino acids. Unmatched junction bases numbered 2, after V lost 1 base and J lost 2 bases. From germline, CDR1 is KGHSH and CDR2 LQKENI. This CDR3 is CASSPRGGGNQPQHF. The CDR3 DNA reads TGTGCCAGCTCACCACGAGGGGGCGGCAATCAGCCCCAGCATTTT.

This rearrangement joins TRBV9 to TRBJ2-2, with 12 bases identical to TRBD2. CDR1 and CDR2 (germline): SGDLS, YYNGEE. Trimming at V came to 4 bases and at J to 3 bases, leaving 4 bases not matched to a gene. This CDR3 comprises 16 residues. The CDR3 bases are TGTGCCAGCAGCCCCCGACTAGCGGGGGACACCGGGGAGCTGTTTTTT. Protein product: CASSPRLAGDTGELFF.